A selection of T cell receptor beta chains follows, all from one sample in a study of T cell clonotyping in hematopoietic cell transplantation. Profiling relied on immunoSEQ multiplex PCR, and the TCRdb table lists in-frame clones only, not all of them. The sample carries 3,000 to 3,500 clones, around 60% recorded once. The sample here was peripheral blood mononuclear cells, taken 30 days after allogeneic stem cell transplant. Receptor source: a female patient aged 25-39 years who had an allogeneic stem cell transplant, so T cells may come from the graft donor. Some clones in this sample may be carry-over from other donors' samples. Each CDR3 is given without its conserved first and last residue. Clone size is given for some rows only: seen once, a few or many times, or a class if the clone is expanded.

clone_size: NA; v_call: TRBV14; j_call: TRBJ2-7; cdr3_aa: ASSQLQQGYEQY
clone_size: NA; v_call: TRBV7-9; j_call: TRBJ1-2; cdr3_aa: ASSLKGVTYGYT
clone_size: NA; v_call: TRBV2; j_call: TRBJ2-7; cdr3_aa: ASSPQNVDEEQY
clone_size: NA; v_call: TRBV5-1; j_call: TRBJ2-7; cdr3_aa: ASSLAGVGDEQY
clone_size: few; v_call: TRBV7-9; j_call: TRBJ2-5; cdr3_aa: ASSYRLGEGETQY
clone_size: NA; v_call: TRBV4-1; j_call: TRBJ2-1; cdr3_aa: ASSQDHGGAHNEQF
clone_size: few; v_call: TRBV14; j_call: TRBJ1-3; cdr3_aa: ASSRRQASGNTIY
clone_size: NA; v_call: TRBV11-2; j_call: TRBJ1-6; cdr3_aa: ASSPVTVPRNSPLH
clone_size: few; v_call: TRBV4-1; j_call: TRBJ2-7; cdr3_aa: ASSQDYREQY
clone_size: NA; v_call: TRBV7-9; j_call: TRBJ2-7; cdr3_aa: ASSFRGDRGSYEQY
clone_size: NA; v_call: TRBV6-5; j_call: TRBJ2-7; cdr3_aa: ASSYAGGSYEQY
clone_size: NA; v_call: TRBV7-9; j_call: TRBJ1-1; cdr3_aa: ASTGNTEAF
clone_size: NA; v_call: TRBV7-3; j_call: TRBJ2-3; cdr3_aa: ASSFWPGGTDTQY
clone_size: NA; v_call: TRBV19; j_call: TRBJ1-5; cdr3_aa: ASSMSGTGRGQPQH
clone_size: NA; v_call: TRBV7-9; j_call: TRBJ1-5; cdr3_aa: ASSLSTGDQPQH
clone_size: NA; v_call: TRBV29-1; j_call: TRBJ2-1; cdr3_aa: SVEGWVLNEQF